This entry lists 27 T cell receptor beta chains sequenced from one sample in a study of blood T cell repertoires in COVID-19. Sequencing used immunoSEQ multiplex PCR; TCRdb keeps in-frame clones, though not all of them. The sample lists 130,000 to 150,000 clones; approximately 87% were seen once. The sample comprised peripheral blood. These receptors originate from a man aged 50 or older who had recovered from COVID-19.

The rearrangement links TRBV5-1 to TRBJ2-3; D ambiguous. Germline V lookup: CDR1 SGHRS, CDR2 YFSETQ. CDR3 size: 16 residues. V lost 1 base and J lost 4, with 16 bases in between. The CDR3 spells CASSLLTVGNADTQYF. The CDR3 nucleotides are TGCGCCAGCAGCTTGTTGACCGTGGGCAACGCAGATACGCAGTATTTT. The full variable domain, with the rest looked up from reference TRBV5-1 and TRBJ2-3, is KAGVTQTPRYLIKTRGQQVTLSCSPISGHRSVSWYQQTPGQGLQFLFEYFSETQRNKGNFPGRFSGRQFSNSRSEMNVSTLELGDSALYLCASSLLTVGNADTQYFGPGTRLTVL.

The CDR3 bases are TGTGCCAGCAGTTCACTCCCCGGGACAGGGCTCTATCACTATGGCTACACCTTC. Amino acid sequence: CASSSLPGTGLYHYGYTF. The chain is built from TRBV6-2 or TRBV6-3 and TRBJ1-2; 9 bases are shared with TRBD1. CDR3 length: 18 residues. V gave up 4 bases and J gave up 3 bases; unmatched junction bases: 15. Germline CDR1 is MNHEY and CDR2 is SVGEGT.

V gene TRBV12-3 or TRBV12-4 combines with J gene TRBJ2-7; 7 bases fit TRBD1. The CDR3 runs 12 residues. Trimming removed 1 base from V and 8 bases from J; junction bases left unmatched: 2. The CDR3 bases are TGTGCCAGCAGTTTAGAGGGGGCTAAGCAGTACTTC. Its protein is CASSLEGAKQYF.

This clone was counted between two and nine times. The chain joins TRBV7-3 to TRBJ1-6; 8 bases map to TRBD1. Germline V gene sequence: CDR1 SGHTA, CDR2 FQGTGA. The CDR3 is 16 amino acids. V was pared by 1 base and J by 10 bases, with 9 bases of the junction left unmatched. The CDR3 is CASSLIPTGAGSPLHF. The CDR3 nucleotides read TGTGCCAGCAGCTTAATCCCGACAGGGGCAGGATCACCCCTCCACTTT.

This chain uses TRBV5-1 with TRBJ2-2; TRBD1 matches at 9 bases. This CDR3 contains 15 residues. V lost 0 bases, J lost 7 bases, and 4 bases stayed unmatched. CDR1 is SGHRS and CDR2 is YFSETQ in the germline V gene. DNA for the CDR3: TGCGCCAGCAGCTTGGCACAGGGGGCGAACGGGGAGCTGTTTTTT. Translating gives CASSLAQGANGELFF.

The chain carries TRBV6-4 and TRBJ2-2; D gene unclear. The germline gives CDR1 MRHNA, CDR2 SNTAGT. The CDR3 consists of 14 residues. The V and J ends lost 0 bases and 4 bases respectively, with 6 bases between them. The DNA of the CDR3 is TGTGCCAGCAGTGACTCGGGCAGCACCGGGGAGCTGTTTTTT. Translating gives CASSDSGSTGELFF.

The rearrangement joins TRBV19 to TRBJ1-1; the match to TRBD1 covers 8 bases. Trimming at V came to 5 bases and at J to 5 bases, leaving 7 bases not matched to a gene. This CDR3 has 14 residues. CDR1 and CDR2 (germline): LNHDA, SQIVND (reference sequence). The CDR3 DNA reads TGTGCCAGTAGTGAGGGCAGGGGGCTGACTGAAGCTTTCTTT. Its protein product is CASSEGRGLTEAFF.

The genes are TRBV18 and TRBJ2-5; 11 positions agree with TRBD1. The CDR3 has 14 residues. With 5 bases clipped from V and 5 bases from J, the junction kept 4 bases outside the gene matches. Germline CDR1 and CDR2: KGHSH and LQKENI. The chain's CDR3 is CASSKDRGLETQYF. Written as DNA, the CDR3 is TGTGCCAGCTCAAAGGACAGGGGGCTGGAGACCCAGTACTTC.

The rearrangement joins TRBV29-1 to TRBJ2-2, with 7 bases identical to TRBD2. There are 14 residues in the CDR3. The V segment lost 6 bases and the J segment 6 bases; nucleotides outside the gene matches: 10. The germline V gene encodes CDR1 SQVTM and CDR2 ANQGSEA. The CDR3 DNA is TGCAGCGTGGGGGGAGGGTTAGGCTCCGGGGAGCTGTTTTTT. Its translation: CSVGGGLGSGELFF.

This chain uses TRBV7-2 with TRBJ2-1, with 13 bases fitting TRBD2. V gave up 4 bases and J gave up 6 bases; unmatched junction bases: 3. CDR1 SGHTA and CDR2 FQGNSA come from the germline V gene. The CDR3 spans 15 residues. The CDR3 is CASSYGTSGVNEQFF. In nucleotides, the CDR3 is TGTGCCAGCAGCTACGGGACTAGCGGGGTCAATGAGCAGTTCTTC. Complete variable domain (other parts from reference TRBV7-2 and TRBJ2-1): GAGVSQSPSNKVTEKGKDVELRCDPISGHTALYWYRQSLGQGLEFLIYFQGNSAPDKSGLPSDRFSAERTGGSVSTLTIQRTQQEDSAVYLCASSYGTSGVNEQFFGPGTRLTVL.

J is TRBJ1-5 and V is TRBV2, with D perhaps TRBD1 (6 bases). With 4 bases removed from V and 0 bases from J, the gap between germline ends came to 10 bases. Germline V gives CDR1 SNHLY, CDR2 FYNNEI. The CDR3 totals 15 residues. The CDR3 DNA sequence: TGTGCCAGCAGTGCGGGACACAATAGCAATCAGCCCCAGCATTTT. Translating it yields CASSAGHNSNQPQHF.

This clone has a single count. The genes are TRBV4-3 and TRBJ1-2; 8 nucleotides agree with TRBD1. The CDR3 sequence is 13 residues long. The germline gives CDR1 LGHNA, CDR2 YSLEER. The junction had 1 base not matched to a gene; V was cut back by 4 bases and J by 3 bases. The CDR3 DNA is TGCGCCAGCAGCCCGGACAGGGACTATGGCTACACCTTC. It specifies CASSPDRDYGYTF.

V is TRBV9 and J is TRBJ2-2; tentative D call: TRBD2 (6 bases). This CDR3 region has 14 residues. Germline CDR1 reads SGDLS; CDR2 reads YYNGEE. The ends were cut back, 6 bases at V and 0 bases at J, with 9 bases in the middle. CDR3 amino acids: CASTVAANTGELFF. The CDR3 nucleotides are TGTGCCAGCACGGTAGCGGCGAACACCGGGGAGCTGTTTTTT. Complete variable domain (other parts from reference TRBV9 and TRBJ2-2): DSGVTQTPKHLITATGQRVTLRCSPRSGDLSVYWYQQSLDQGLQFLIQYYNGEERAKGNILERFSAQQFPDLHSELNLSSLELGDSALYFCASTVAANTGELFFGEGSRLTVL.

J is TRBJ1-1 and V is TRBV24-1, with D unresolved. The CDR3 totals 13 residues. Trimming left V 0 bases short and J 6 bases short, with 7 bases between. Germline V gene lookup returns CDR1 KGHDR and CDR2 SFDVKD. The CDR3, as DNA: TGTGCCACCAGTGATTTGGCGGTTCCTGAAGCTTTCTTT. It codes for CATSDLAVPEAFF.

The V call is TRBV19, the J call TRBJ2-7; 9 bases are shared with TRBD1. CDR3 length equals 14 residues. The germline gives CDR1 LNHDA, CDR2 SQIVND (reference sequence). The V and J ends lost 6 bases and 4 bases, in that order; junction bases with no gene match: 7. This chain's CDR3 is CASSRRTGEYEQYF. Written as DNA, the CDR3 is TGTGCCAGTAGCCGAAGGACAGGGGAATACGAGCAGTACTTC.

The chain recombines TRBV5-5 with TRBJ2-3; a possible D gene is TRBD1 (7 bases). The germline V gene encodes CDR1 SGHKS and CDR2 YYEKEE (reference sequence). This CDR3 has 15 amino acids. With 4 bases removed from V and 3 bases from J, the gap between germline ends came to 15 bases. The CDR3 bases are TGTGCCAGCAGCCCGGGCAGGGGGGTTACAGATACGCAGTATTTT. This gives the protein CASSPGRGVTDTQYF.

Details on this clone: Sequence at one end of the junction differs from germline and may be a read error. The chain couples TRBV7-7 to TRBJ2-3, with TRBD1 as a possible D gene (6 bases). The germline CDR1 and CDR2 sequences are SSHAT and FNYEAQ (reference sequence). This CDR3 contains 15 residues. This CDR3 reads CASSLSGANTDTQYF. CDR3 in DNA: TGTGCTAGCAGCCTGTCAGGGGCGAACACAGATACGCAGTATTTT. Complete variable domain (other parts from reference TRBV7-7 and TRBJ2-3): GAGVSQSPRYKVTKRGQDVTLRCDPISSHATLYWYQQALGQGPEFLTYFNYEAQPDKSGLPSDRFSAERPEGSISTLTIQRTEQRDSAMYRCASSLSGANTDTQYFGPGTRLTVL.

This chain connects TRBV2 to TRBJ2-2, with TRBD2 identical over 7 bases. The CDR3 loop spans 15 amino acids. Germline loops: CDR1 SNHLY, CDR2 FYNNEI. Germline trimming cut 4 bases from V and 0 bases from J; bases unmatched to any gene: 2. CDR3 sequence: CASSVAGANTGELFF. CDR3 bases: TGTGCCAGCAGTGTGGCGGGAGCGAACACCGGGGAGCTGTTTTTT.

This clone came up a few times. V and J are TRBV7-9 and TRBJ2-2; D is perhaps TRBD2 (7 bases). This CDR3 region has 14 residues. Looked up from germline, CDR1 is SEHNR and CDR2 is FQNEAQ (reference sequence). V was trimmed by 0 bases and J by 8 bases, leaving 10 bases between them. The CDR3 here is CASSLASGTGELFF. CDR3 sequence (DNA): TGTGCCAGCAGCTTAGCGAGCGGGACAGGGGAGCTGTTTTTT.

The V call is TRBV4-3, the J call TRBJ1-3; D unclear. V was pared by 0 bases and J by 9 bases, with 18 bases between. Germline assignment: CDR1 LGHNA and CDR2 YSLEER. This CDR3 contains 16 residues. The DNA of the CDR3 is TGCGCCAGCAGCCAAGATCTTACCACCCAAGGCGGCACCATATATTTT. Its protein product is CASSQDLTTQGGTIYF.

V and J are TRBV5-5 and TRBJ2-1, with TRBD2 identical over 10 bases. Unmatched junction bases numbered 10, after V lost 4 bases and J lost 6 bases. Looked up from germline, CDR1 is SGHKS and CDR2 is YYEKEE (reference sequence). The CDR3 spans 16 residues. The CDR3 nucleotides are TGTGCCAGCAGCAACCTAGCGGGGGCCGGGGGCAATGAGCAGTTCTTC. It encodes CASSNLAGAGGNEQFF.

This clone was found once. This chain joins TRBV9 and TRBJ2-3; 12 bases line up with TRBD2. This CDR3 is built from 16 residues. Germline assignment: CDR1 SGDLS and CDR2 YYNGEE. With V trimmed by 3 bases and J by 4 bases, 6 bases remained unmatched. The CDR3 is CASSASLAGGADTQYF. The CDR3 region has the DNA TGTGCCAGCAGCGCATCACTAGCGGGGGGCGCAGATACGCAGTATTTT.

The chain is built from TRBV18 and TRBJ2-7, with 7 bases identical to TRBD1. V lost 3 bases and J lost 0; bases outside the gene matches: 2. The V gene's germline CDR1 is KGHSH and CDR2 LQKENI. This CDR3 is 14 amino acids long. The CDR3 DNA reads TGTGCCAGCTCACCCTCAGGGGGCTCCTACGAGCAGTACTTC. As protein: CASSPSGGSYEQYF.

J is TRBJ1-1 and V is TRBV19; D remains unclear. The V end was cut by 4 bases, the J end by 8 bases, with 14 bases between. The germline gives CDR1 LNHDA, CDR2 SQIVND (reference sequence). The CDR3 loop spans 13 amino acids. CDR3 region: CASSTTAGREAFF. DNA of the CDR3: TGTGCCAGTAGTACAACCGCGGGGAGGGAAGCTTTCTTT.

This chain connects TRBV20-1 to TRBJ2-5, with 13 bases fitting TRBD2. The CDR3 has 15 amino acids. J was trimmed by 2 bases and V by 3 bases; bases with no gene match: 3. Germline CDR1 DFQATT, CDR2 SNEGSKA (reference sequence). The chain's CDR3 is CSASLLAGGQETQYF. CDR3 DNA: TGCAGTGCTAGTTTACTAGCGGGGGGGCAAGAGACCCAGTACTTC.

The chain combines TRBV7-3 with TRBJ1-2, with TRBD1 matching over 7 bases. Trimming cost V 5 bases and J 7 bases; bases outside gene matches: 13. The CDR3 extends over 15 amino acids. The germline V gene encodes CDR1 SGHTA and CDR2 FQGTGA. CDR3 coding DNA: TGTGCCAGCAGCCCGTCCCCCACAGGGGTAGGTGGCTACACCTTC. The encoded protein is CASSPSPTGVGGYTF.

The chain uses TRBV30 and TRBJ2-1; D remains unclear. The CDR3 is 11 amino acids. The ends were cut back, 2 bases at V and 7 bases at J, with 6 bases in the middle. CDR1 GTSNPN and CDR2 SVGIG come from the germline V gene (reference sequence). CDR3 in DNA: TGTGCCTGGAGTACCGGGAATGAGCAGTTCTTC. Encoded protein: CAWSTGNEQFF.